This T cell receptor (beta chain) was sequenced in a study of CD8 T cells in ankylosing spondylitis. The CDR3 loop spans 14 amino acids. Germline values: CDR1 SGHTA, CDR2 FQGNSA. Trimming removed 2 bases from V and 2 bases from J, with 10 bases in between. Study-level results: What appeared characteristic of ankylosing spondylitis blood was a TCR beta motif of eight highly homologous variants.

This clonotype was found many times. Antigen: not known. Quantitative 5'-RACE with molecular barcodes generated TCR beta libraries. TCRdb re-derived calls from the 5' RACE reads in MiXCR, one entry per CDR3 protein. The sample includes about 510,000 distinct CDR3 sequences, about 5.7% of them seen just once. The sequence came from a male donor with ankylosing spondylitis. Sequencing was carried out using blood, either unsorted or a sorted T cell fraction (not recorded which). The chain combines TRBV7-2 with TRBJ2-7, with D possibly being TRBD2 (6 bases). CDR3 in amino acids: CASSLSGFPYEQYF. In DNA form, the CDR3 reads TGTGCCAGCAGCTTAAGCGGGTTCCCCTACGAGCAGTACTTC.